The rows below give T cell receptor beta chains drawn from one sample of a study of T cell responses to AZD1222 COVID-19 vaccine. This table comes from immunoSEQ multiplex PCR, and its TCRdb copy is limited to in-frame clones, with some not included. There are more than 150,000 clones in the sample; 90% occur only once, and over 1.2% lies in the top ten. The input for sequencing was peripheral blood, taken 28 days after the second AZD1222 dose. The receptors originated from an adult who received the AZD1222 COVID-19 vaccine. Both conserved end residues are part of each CDR3. D genes are given only for firm matches.

cdr3_nt cdr3_aa cdr3_length j_call v_call d_call
TGCGCCAGCAGCCCCCTCCCGGGCCGGCTGGGGAATGAGCAGTTCTTC CASSPLPGRLGNEQFF 16 TRBJ2-1 TRBV4-1 .
TGTGCCAGCAGCTTACAGACAGGGCAGGTCTATGGCTACACCTTC CASSLQTGQVYGYTF 15 TRBJ1-2 TRBV5-5 TRBD1
TGTGCCAGTAGTACGTACGGGACCTTCAATGAGCAGTTCTTC CASSTYGTFNEQFF 14 TRBJ2-1 TRBV19 .
TGTGCCAGCAGCTTAACGGGAGGGACCACAGATACGCAGTATTTT CASSLTGGTTDTQYF 15 TRBJ2-3 TRBV7-3 TRBD2
TGTGCCAGCAGCGGGAATGGCTACACCTTC CASSGNGYTF 10 TRBJ1-2 TRBV9 .
TGTGCCGGCTCCGAACAGGGGGCCTCCTACGAGCAGTACTTC CAGSEQGASYEQYF 14 TRBJ2-7 TRBV5-6 TRBD1
TGTGCCAGCAGCTTGGAGGTGGCCAGAGGAGCTTTCTTT CASSLEVARGAFF 13 TRBJ1-1 TRBV7-8 .
TGCGCCAGCAGCTTATTTACAGTGTCGGACAATTCACCCCTCCACTTT CASSLFTVSDNSPLHF 16 TRBJ1-6 TRBV4-1 .
TGTGCCAGCAGCTTAGGGCTAGCGGCAGGCGAGCAGTTCTTC CASSLGLAAGEQFF 14 TRBJ2-1 TRBV7-3 TRBD2
TGTGCCAGCAGCTTAACCAGAACTGAAGCTTTCTTT CASSLTRTEAFF 12 TRBJ1-1 TRBV7-3 .
TGTGCCTGGAGGACCGTTGGTGGGGAAGGTCAGCCCCAGCATTTT CAWRTVGGEGQPQHF 15 TRBJ1-5 TRBV30 .
TGTGCCAGCAGCCGGCGGGATACGCAGTATTTT CASSRRDTQYF 11 TRBJ2-3 TRBV12-3/TRBV12-4 .
TGTGCCAGCAGCTTAACCAACAGGGGGGCAGACTCTGGAAACACCATATATTTT CASSLTNRGADSGNTIYF 18 TRBJ1-3 TRBV7-9 TRBD1
TGTGCCAGCAGTGAAATGGTCAGCGGGAACTATGGCTACACCTTC CASSEMVSGNYGYTF 15 TRBJ1-2 TRBV6-1 .
TGTGCCAGCAGTGAACTCCCGGGAAGGGACGATGAGCAGTTCTTC CASSELPGRDDEQFF 15 TRBJ2-1 TRBV25-1 .
TGCAGCACCAGGGGCATGAACACTGAAGCTTTCTTT CSTRGMNTEAFF 12 TRBJ1-1 TRBV29-1 .
TGCGCCAGCAGCTTGTGGGCCGGAAACACCGGGGAGCTGTTTTTT CASSLWAGNTGELFF 15 TRBJ2-2 TRBV5-1 .
TGTGCCAGCAGTGAATACCTCTCGGGGGGCTATGGCTACACCTTC CASSEYLSGGYGYTF 15 TRBJ1-2 TRBV6-1 .
TGTGCCAGCAGCTTAAAAGTAAAGGGTAATGAAAAACTGTTTTTT CASSLKVKGNEKLFF 15 TRBJ1-4 TRBV7-9 .
TGTGCCAGCAGCCAAGAAAGGACCCCGGGCCCCTACGAGCAGTACTTC CASSQERTPGPYEQYF 16 TRBJ2-7 TRBV4-2 .